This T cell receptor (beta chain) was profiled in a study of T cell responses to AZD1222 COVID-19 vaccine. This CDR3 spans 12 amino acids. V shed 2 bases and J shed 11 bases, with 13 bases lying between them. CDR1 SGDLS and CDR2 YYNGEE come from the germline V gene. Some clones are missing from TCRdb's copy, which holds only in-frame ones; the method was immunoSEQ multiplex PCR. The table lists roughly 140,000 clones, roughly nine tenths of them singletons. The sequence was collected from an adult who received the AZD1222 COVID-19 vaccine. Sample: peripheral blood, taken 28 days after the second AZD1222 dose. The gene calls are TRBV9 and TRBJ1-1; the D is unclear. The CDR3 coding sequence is TGTGCCAGCAGCGTCGGGGAGGGAACGGCTTTCTTT. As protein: CASSVGEGTAFF.